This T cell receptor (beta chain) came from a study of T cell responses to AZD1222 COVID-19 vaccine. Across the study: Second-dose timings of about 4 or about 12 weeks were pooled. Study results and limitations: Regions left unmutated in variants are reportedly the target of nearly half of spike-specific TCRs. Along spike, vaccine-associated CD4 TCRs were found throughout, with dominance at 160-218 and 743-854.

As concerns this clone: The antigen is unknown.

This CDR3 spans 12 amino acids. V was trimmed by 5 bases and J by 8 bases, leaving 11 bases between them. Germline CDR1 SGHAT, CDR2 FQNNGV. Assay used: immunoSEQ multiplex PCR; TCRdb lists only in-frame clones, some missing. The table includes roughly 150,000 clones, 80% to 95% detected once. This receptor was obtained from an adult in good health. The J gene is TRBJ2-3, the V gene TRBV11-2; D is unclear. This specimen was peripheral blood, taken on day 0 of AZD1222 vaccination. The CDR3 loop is CASSPSVGTQYF. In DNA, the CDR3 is TGTGCCAGCAGCCCCTCGGTGGGTACGCAGTATTTT.